This T cell receptor beta chain derives from a study of siplizumab effects on memory and regulatory T cells. Notes on the study in general: Memory cells seemed less diverse than naive T cells, which seemed major alloresponse contributors.

Concerning this clone itself: The target antigen is unknown.

Around 96,000 TCR templates underwent assay in each sample. Method: immunoSEQ multiplex PCR; TCRdb's copy keeps in-frame clones and lacks some. The table includes 90,000 to 130,000 clones, around 90% detected once. Germline V lookup: CDR1 MNHEY, CDR2 SVGAGI. This CDR3 has 14 amino acids. V trimming: 2 bases; J trimming: 8 bases; junction bases outside the gene matches: 6. The chain recombines TRBV6-5 with TRBJ2-1; 7 nucleotides align to TRBD2. This TCR was sampled from a human donor in good health. Sequenced input: CD4+ T cells sorted from blood. CDR3 loop: CASSYEGLFHEQFF. The CDR3 nucleotides read TGTGCCAGCAGTTACGAGGGACTATTTCATGAGCAGTTCTTC.